The 20 T cell receptor beta chains in this list originate from one sample, sequenced in a study of response to subunit inactivated influenza vaccine. TCRdb called the RT-PCR reads again in MiXCR, with one record for every CDR3 protein. The sample carries about 160,000 distinct CDR3 sequences, around 10% recorded once. The material sequenced was CD8+ T cells sorted from PBMCs, taken around 25 months after vaccination. The receptor source for this set is a man aged 45 to 75 who received an inactivated influenza vaccine.

This clonotype occurred many times. The V and J genes are TRBV27 and TRBJ2-1; TRBD1 might be the D (5 bases). This CDR3 has 14 amino acids. CDR1 is MNHEY and CDR2 is SMNVEV in the germline V gene (reference sequence). With 2 bases removed from V and 8 bases from J, the gap between germline ends came to 13 bases. The CDR3 DNA reads as TGTGCCAGCAGTTTAGTTGGGGCGTTACATGAGCAGTTCTTC. This codes for CASSLVGALHEQFF.

This clonotype was detected only a few times. The V gene is TRBV6-5, the J gene TRBJ2-5; D uncertain. Germline V gives CDR1 MNHEY, CDR2 SVGAGI. V gave up 3 bases and J gave up 9 bases, with 8 bases separating them. The CDR3 totals 11 residues. The CDR3 reads CASSYGWAQYF. DNA for the CDR3: TGTGCCAGCAGTTATGGGTGGGCCCAGTACTTC.

This clonotype has more than one count but fewer than ten. The chain has TRBV4-2 and TRBJ2-2; TRBD2 aligns across 12 bases. With V trimmed by 0 bases and J by 6 bases, 2 bases remained unmatched. The CDR3 is made up of 16 amino acids. Germline CDR1 LGHNA, CDR2 YNFKEQ. The DNA of the CDR3 is TGTGCCAGCAGCCAAGAGACTAGCGGGGGAGCCGGGGAGCTGTTTTTT. Amino acid sequence: CASSQETSGGAGELFF.

The CDR3 DNA sequence: TGCAGCGTCCCCCGGGGGGTAAACACCGGGGAGCTGTTTTTT. Its protein is CSVPRGVNTGELFF. This chain joins TRBV29-1 and TRBJ2-2; TRBD2 matches 7 bases. The CDR3 consists of 14 residues. V shed 6 bases, J shed 2 bases, and the junction held 6 bases outside the gene matches. Germline V CDR1 and CDR2: SQVTM, ANQGSEA.

The chain carries TRBV28 and TRBJ2-1; possible D gene TRBD1, 6 bases. The CDR3 consists of 12 residues. V was trimmed by 5 bases and J by 11 bases, leaving 13 bases between them. The germline CDR1 and CDR2 sequences are MDHEN and SYDVKM. The CDR3 protein is CASSIPDSKQFF. The CDR3 region has the DNA TGTGCCAGCAGTATACCGGACAGCAAGCAGTTCTTC.

This clonotype was detected a few times. V and J are TRBV5-1 and TRBJ2-3; D is perhaps TRBD1 (5 bases). Germline CDR1 SGHRS, CDR2 YFSETQ. V lost 7 bases, J lost 0 bases, and 18 bases lay in between. This CDR3 region has 16 residues. This CDR3 is CASCKFRDSSTDTQYF. CDR3 nucleotide sequence: TGCGCCAGCTGTAAGTTCAGGGATTCTAGCACAGATACGCAGTATTTT.

The sample holds a few counts of this clonotype. The V and J genes are TRBV4-3 and TRBJ2-2; 7 nucleotides align to TRBD2. The CDR3 covers 17 residues. After removal of 5 bases from V and 5 bases from J, the junction contained 14 bases not matched to a gene. Germline-derived CDR1 and CDR2 are LGHNA and YSLEER. The CDR3 nucleotides are TGCGCCAGCAGCTTCTACCAGGGCAGGGAGGGGACCGGGGAGCTGTTTTTT. It is translated as CASSFYQGREGTGELFF.

This clonotype was found a few times. The chain carries TRBV7-8 and TRBJ1-5, with 8 bases matching TRBD1. With V trimmed by 5 bases and J by 6 bases, 6 bases remained unmatched. The V gene's germline CDR1 is SGHVS and CDR2 FQNEAQ. The CDR3 loop spans 14 amino acids. The CDR3 here is CASSPRQGTQPQHF. The DNA for the CDR3 is TGTGCCAGCAGCCCGCGACAGGGGACTCAGCCCCAGCATTTT.

The genes are TRBV13 and TRBJ2-2; a possible D gene is TRBD2 (5 bases). With 0 bases removed from V and 1 base from J, the gap between germline ends came to 9 bases. In germline, CDR1 is PRHDT, CDR2 FYEKMQ (reference sequence). The CDR3 runs to 16 residues. CDR3 protein: CASSLGRRGNTGELFF. CDR3 in DNA: TGTGCCAGCAGCTTAGGCCGCCGGGGGAACACCGGGGAGCTGTTTTTT. Together with reference TRBV13 and TRBJ2-2, the CDR3 gives the full variable domain: AAGVIQSPRHLIKEKRETATLKCYPIPRHDTVYWYQQGPGQDPQFLISFYEKMQSDKGSIPDRFSAQQFSDYHSELNMSSLELGDSALYFCASSLGRRGNTGELFFGEGSRLTVL.

This clonotype was detected many times. This chain links TRBV12-3 or TRBV12-4 with TRBJ2-7; D unclear. V lost 6 bases and J 3 bases, leaving 9 bases between the germline ends. The length of the CDR3 is 12 residues. CDR3 in amino acids: CASSGTDYEQYF. The CDR3 DNA reads as TGTGCCAGCAGCGGCACCGACTACGAGCAGTACTTC.

This clonotype was counted a few times. The CDR3, as DNA: TGTGCCAGCAGTTTCCCAGTTGAAATAGCCGCGGGACAGAGCCAAAGAGGCATTCAGTACTTC. This gives the protein CASSFPVEIAAGQSQRGIQYF. The V and J genes are TRBV28 and TRBJ2-4; TRBD1 might be the D (7 bases). Trimming took off 3 bases at V and 9 bases at J, with 36 bases between the two ends. The CDR3 runs to 21 residues. The V gene's germline CDR1 is MDHEN and CDR2 SYDVKM.

This clonotype was recorded many times. In nucleotides, the CDR3 is TGCAGTGCTCCTGGACTAGCGGGAAATAGGGACGAGCAGTACTTC. This gives the protein CSAPGLAGNRDEQYF. This chain connects TRBV20-1 to TRBJ2-7; 12 nucleotides match TRBD2. Trimming cost V 5 bases and J 5 bases; bases outside gene matches: 10. Per germline, CDR1 DFQATT and CDR2 SNEGSKA (reference sequence). The CDR3 extends over 15 amino acids.

J is TRBJ2-3 and V is TRBV7-2, with TRBD1 matching 9 bases. Losses at the gene ends were 1 base for V and 5 bases for J; bases not matched to a gene: 4. Germline-derived CDR1 and CDR2 are SGHTA and FQGNSA. This CDR3 has 15 residues. The CDR3 nucleotides read TGTGCCAGCAGCTTAGGAGGACAGGGGAGAGATACGCAGTATTTT. Its protein product is CASSLGGQGRDTQYF.

This clonotype was seen repeatedly, ten times or more. The rearrangement joins TRBV10-2 to TRBJ1-3; D is possibly TRBD1 (5 bases). There are 18 residues in the CDR3. V was trimmed by 2 bases and J by 0 bases, leaving 17 bases between them. Germline CDR1 is WSHSY and CDR2 is SAAADI. In nucleotides, the CDR3 is TGCGCCAGCAGTGAGGACGGGGGATTGATAAGCTCTGGAAACACCATATATTTT. Protein product: CASSEDGGLISSGNTIYF.

This clonotype was picked up a small number of times. V usage is TRBV7-9 and J usage is TRBJ1-1, with TRBD1 as a possible D gene (6 bases). The CDR3 is 12 amino acids. Trimming took off 4 bases at V and 9 bases at J, with 12 bases between the two ends. From germline, CDR1 is SEHNR and CDR2 FQNEAQ (reference sequence). In DNA form, the CDR3 reads TGTGCCAGCAGCTACCACAGGGACCAAGCTTTCTTT. It specifies CASSYHRDQAFF. The whole variable domain, remainder taken from reference TRBV7-9 and TRBJ1-1, is DTGVSQNPRHKITKRGQNVTFRCDPISEHNRLYWYRQTLGQGPEFLTYFQNEAQLEKSRLLSDRFSAERPKGSFSTLEIQRTEQGDSAMYLCASSYHRDQAFFGQGTRLTVV.

The chain recombines TRBV3-1 with TRBJ2-7, with 13 nucleotides matching TRBD2. V gave up 4 bases and J gave up 3 bases; unmatched junction bases: 3. The CDR3 has 15 residues. The germline CDR1 and CDR2 sequences are LGHDT and YNNKEL (reference sequence). CDR3 sequence (DNA): TGTGCCAGCAGCCGTGGACTAGCGGGAGTCTACGAGCAGTACTTC. Its translation: CASSRGLAGVYEQYF.

The V and J genes are TRBV29-1 and TRBJ1-2; the match to TRBD1 covers 9 bases. The V gene's germline CDR1 is SQVTM and CDR2 ANQGSEA. V lost 7 bases to trimming and J lost 3 bases; unmatched junction nucleotides: 6. The CDR3 has 13 amino acids. Written as DNA, the CDR3 is TGCAGCGCCACAGGGGGCCCCTACTATGGCTACACCTTC. Amino acid sequence: CSATGGPYYGYTF.

The V gene is TRBV20-1, the J gene TRBJ1-2; unclear D gene. The CDR3 runs 14 residues. The germline V gene has CDR1 DFQATT and CDR2 SNEGSKA (reference sequence). Trimming took off 1 base at V and 4 bases at J, with 13 bases between the two ends. Here the CDR3 reads CSARGEDGVYGYTF. The DNA for the CDR3 is TGCAGTGCTAGAGGCGAAGATGGAGTCTATGGCTACACCTTC.

The J gene is TRBJ2-2, the V gene TRBV15, with D perhaps TRBD1 (7 bases). CDR1 and CDR2 (germline): LNHNV, YYDKDF (reference sequence). V was pared by 0 bases and J by 2 bases, with 13 bases between. This CDR3 comprises 17 residues. DNA of the CDR3: TGTGCCACCAGCAGAGATGGCAGGGGGGTTAACACCGGGGAGCTGTTTTTT. Its protein is CATSRDGRGVNTGELFF.

Only a few counts were recorded for this clonotype. The chain uses TRBV3-1 and TRBJ2-7, with TRBD2 matching 7 bases. CDR1 is LGHDT and CDR2 is YNNKEL in the germline V gene (reference sequence). The CDR3 spans 14 residues. V was pared by 2 bases and J by 1 base, with 2 bases of the junction left unmatched. The CDR3 nucleotides read TGTGCCAGCAGCCAAACTAGCGCTTCCTACGAGCAGTACTTC. Translated, it gives CASSQTSASYEQYF.